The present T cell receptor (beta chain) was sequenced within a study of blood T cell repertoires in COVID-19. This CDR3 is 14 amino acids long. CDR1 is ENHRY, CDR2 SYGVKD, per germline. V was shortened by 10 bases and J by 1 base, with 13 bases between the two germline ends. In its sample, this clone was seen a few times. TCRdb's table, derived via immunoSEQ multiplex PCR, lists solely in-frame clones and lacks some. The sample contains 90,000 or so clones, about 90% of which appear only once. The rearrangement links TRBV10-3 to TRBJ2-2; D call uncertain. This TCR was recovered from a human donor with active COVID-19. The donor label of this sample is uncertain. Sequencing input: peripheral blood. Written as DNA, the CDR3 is TGTGCCACCCGGCTGGCGGAGAACACCGGGGAGCTGTTTTTT. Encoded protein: CATRLAENTGELFF.